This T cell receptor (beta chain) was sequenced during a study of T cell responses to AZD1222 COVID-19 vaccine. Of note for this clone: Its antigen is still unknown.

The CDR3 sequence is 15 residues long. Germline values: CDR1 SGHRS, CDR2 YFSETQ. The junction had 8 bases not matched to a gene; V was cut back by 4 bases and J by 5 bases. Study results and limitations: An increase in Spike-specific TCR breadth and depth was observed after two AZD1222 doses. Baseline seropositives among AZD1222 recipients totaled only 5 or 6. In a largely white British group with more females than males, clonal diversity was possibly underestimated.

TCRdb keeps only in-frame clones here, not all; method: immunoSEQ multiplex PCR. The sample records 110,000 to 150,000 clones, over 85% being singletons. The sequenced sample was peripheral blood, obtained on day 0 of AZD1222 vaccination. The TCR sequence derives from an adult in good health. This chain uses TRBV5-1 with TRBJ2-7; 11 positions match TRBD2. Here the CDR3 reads CASSQEPGLADEQYF. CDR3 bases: TGCGCCAGCAGCCAGGAGCCGGGACTAGCGGACGAGCAGTACTTC. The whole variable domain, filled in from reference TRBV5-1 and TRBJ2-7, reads KAGVTQTPRYLIKTRGQQVTLSCSPISGHRSVSWYQQTPGQGLQFLFEYFSETQRNKGNFPGRFSGRQFSNSRSEMNVSTLELGDSALYLCASSQEPGLADEQYFGPGTRLTVT.